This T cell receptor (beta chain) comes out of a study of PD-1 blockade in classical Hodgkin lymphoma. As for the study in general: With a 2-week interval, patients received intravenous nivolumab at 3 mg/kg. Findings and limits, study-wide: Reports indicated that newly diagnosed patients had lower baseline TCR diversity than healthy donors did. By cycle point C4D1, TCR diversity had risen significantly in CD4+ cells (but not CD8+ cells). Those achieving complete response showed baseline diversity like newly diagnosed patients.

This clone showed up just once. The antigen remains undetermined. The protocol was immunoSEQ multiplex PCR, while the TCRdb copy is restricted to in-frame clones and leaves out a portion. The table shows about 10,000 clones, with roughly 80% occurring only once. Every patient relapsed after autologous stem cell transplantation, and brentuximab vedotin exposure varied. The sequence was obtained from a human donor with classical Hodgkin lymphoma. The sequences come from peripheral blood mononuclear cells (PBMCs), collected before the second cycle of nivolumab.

Here the CDR3 DNA reads TGTGCCAGTAGCTCTCTTAACACCGGGGAGCTGTTTTTT. Protein sequence: CASSSLNTGELFF. V is TRBV19 and J is TRBJ2-2, with D unresolved. V lost 6 bases and J 2 bases, leaving 7 bases between the germline ends. From germline, CDR1 is LNHDA and CDR2 SQIVND (reference sequence). The CDR3 sequence is 13 residues long. The full variable domain, in which reference TRBV19 and TRBJ2-2 provide the parts outside the CDR3, is DGGITQSPKYLFRKEGQNVTLSCEQNLNHDAMYWYRQDPGQGLRLIYYSQIVNDFQKGDIAEGYSVSREKKESFPLTVTSAQKNPTAFYLCASSSLNTGELFFGEGSRLTVL.